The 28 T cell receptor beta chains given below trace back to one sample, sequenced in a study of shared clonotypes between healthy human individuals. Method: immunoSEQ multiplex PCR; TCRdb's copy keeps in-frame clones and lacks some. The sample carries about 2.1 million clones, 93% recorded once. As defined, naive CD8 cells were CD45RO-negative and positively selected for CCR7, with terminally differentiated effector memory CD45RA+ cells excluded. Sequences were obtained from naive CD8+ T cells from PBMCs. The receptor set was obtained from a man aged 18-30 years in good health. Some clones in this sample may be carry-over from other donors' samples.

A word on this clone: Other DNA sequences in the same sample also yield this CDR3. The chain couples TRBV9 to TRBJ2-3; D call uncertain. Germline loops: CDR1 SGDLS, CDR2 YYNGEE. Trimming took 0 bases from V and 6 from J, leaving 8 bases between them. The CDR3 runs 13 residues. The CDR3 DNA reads TGTGCCAGCAGCGTAGGCCTTACGGATACGCAGTATTTT. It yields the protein CASSVGLTDTQYF.

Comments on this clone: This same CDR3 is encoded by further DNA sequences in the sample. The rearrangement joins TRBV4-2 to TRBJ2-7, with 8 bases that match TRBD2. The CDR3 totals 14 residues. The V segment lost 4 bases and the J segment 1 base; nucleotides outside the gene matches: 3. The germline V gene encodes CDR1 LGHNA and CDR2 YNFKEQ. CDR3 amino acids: CASSPGLGSYEQYF. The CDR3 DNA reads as TGTGCCAGCAGCCCGGGACTAGGGTCCTACGAGCAGTACTTC.

The CDR3 nucleotides read TGCGCCAGCAGCCAAGAAGCGCTAGCGGGATACTACGAGCAGTACTTC. The encoded protein is CASSQEALAGYYEQYF. This sequence joins TRBV4-3 and TRBJ2-7; 9 positions match TRBD2. Germline trimming cut 0 bases from V and 3 bases from J; bases unmatched to any gene: 6. The CDR3 runs to 16 residues. The germline CDR1 and CDR2 sequences are LGHNA and YSLEER.

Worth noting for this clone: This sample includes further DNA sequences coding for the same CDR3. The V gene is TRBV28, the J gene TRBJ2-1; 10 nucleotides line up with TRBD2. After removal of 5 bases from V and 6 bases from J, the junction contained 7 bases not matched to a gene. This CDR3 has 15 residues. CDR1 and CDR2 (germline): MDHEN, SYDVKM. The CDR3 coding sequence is TGTGCCAGCAGTCCCCTAGCGGGGGCGGGCAATGAGCAGTTCTTC. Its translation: CASSPLAGAGNEQFF. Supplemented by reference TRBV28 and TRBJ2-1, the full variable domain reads DVKVTQSSRYLVKRTGEKVFLECVQDMDHENMFWYRQDPGLGLRLIYFSYDVKMKEKGDIPEGYSVSREKKERFSLILESASTNQTSMYLCASSPLAGAGNEQFFGPGTRLTVL.

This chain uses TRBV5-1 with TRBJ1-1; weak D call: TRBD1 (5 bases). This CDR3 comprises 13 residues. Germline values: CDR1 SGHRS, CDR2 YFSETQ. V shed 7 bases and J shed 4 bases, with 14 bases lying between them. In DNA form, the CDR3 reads TGCGCCAGCTCAGGGAGGGAGACCACTGAAGCTTTCTTT. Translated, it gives CASSGRETTEAFF.

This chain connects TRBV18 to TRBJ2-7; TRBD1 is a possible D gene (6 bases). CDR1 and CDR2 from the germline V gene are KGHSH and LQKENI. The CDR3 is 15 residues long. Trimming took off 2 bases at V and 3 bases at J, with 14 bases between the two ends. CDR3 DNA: TGTGCCAGCTCACCATTAGAGACAGGAGACTACGAGCAGTACTTC. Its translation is CASSPLETGDYEQYF.

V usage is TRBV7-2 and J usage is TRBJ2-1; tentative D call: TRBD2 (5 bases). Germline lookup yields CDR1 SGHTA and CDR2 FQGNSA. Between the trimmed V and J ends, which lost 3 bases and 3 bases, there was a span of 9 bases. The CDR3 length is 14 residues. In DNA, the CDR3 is TGTGCCAGCAGCTTCGGACTGGGCTACAATGAGCAGTTCTTC. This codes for CASSFGLGYNEQFF.

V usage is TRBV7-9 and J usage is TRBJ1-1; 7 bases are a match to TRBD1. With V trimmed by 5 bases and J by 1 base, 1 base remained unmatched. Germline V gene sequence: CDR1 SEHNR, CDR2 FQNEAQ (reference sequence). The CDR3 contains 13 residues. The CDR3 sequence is CASSNRGNTEAFF. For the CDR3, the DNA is TGTGCCAGCAGCAACAGGGGGAACACTGAAGCTTTCTTT.

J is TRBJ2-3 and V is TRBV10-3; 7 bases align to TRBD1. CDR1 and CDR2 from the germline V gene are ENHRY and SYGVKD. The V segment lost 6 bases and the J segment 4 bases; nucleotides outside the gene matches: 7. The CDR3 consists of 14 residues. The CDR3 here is CAISEDGTADTQYF. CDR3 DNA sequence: TGTGCCATCAGCGAGGACGGGACAGCAGATACGCAGTATTTT.

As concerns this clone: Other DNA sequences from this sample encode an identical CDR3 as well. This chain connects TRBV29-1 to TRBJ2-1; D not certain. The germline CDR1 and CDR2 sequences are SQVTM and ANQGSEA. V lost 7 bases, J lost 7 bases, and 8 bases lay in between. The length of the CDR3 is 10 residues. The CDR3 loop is CSAQRNEQFF. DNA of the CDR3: TGCAGCGCGCAGAGGAATGAGCAGTTCTTC.

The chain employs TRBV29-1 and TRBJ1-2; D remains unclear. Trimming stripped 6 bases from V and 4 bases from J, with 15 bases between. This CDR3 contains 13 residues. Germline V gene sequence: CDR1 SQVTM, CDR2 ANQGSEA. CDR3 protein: CSVDPPGLYGYTF. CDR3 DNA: TGCAGCGTAGACCCTCCGGGCCTCTATGGCTACACCTTC. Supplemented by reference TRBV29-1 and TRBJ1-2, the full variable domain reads SAVISQKPSRDICQRGTSLTIQCQVDSQVTMMFWYRQQPGQSLTLIATANQGSEATYESGFVIDKFPISRPNLTFSTLTVSNMSPEDSSIYLCSVDPPGLYGYTFGSGTRLTVV.

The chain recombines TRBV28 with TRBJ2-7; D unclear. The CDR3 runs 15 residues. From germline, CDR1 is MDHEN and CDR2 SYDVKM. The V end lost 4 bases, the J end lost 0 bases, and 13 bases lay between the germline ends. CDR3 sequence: CASSSTKAYSYEQYF. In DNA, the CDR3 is TGTGCCAGCAGTTCCACTAAGGCGTACTCCTACGAGCAGTACTTC.

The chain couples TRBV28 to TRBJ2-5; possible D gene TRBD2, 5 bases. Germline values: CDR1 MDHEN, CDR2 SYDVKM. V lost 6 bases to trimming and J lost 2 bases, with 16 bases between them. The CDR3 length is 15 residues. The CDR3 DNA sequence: TGTGCCAGCAGCCTTGGGATCGGGGAACAAGAGACCCAGTACTTC. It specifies CASSLGIGEQETQYF.

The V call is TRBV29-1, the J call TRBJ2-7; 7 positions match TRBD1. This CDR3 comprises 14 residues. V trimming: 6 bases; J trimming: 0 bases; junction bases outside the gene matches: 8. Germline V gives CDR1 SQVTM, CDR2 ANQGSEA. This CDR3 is CSVATGVSSYEQYF. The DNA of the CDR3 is TGCAGCGTCGCAACAGGGGTAAGCTCCTACGAGCAGTACTTC.

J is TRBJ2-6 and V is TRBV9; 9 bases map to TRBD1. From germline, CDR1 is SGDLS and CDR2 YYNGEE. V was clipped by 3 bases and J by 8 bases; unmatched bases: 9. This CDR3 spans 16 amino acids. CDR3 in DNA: TGTGCCAGCAGCGCCGAGGGGACAGGGCGTTCCAACGTCCTGACTTTC. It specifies CASSAEGTGRSNVLTF.

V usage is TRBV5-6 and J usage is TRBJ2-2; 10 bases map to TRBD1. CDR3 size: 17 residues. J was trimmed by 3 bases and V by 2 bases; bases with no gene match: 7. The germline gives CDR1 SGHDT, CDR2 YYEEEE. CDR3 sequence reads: CASSFSTGGRDTGELFF. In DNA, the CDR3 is TGTGCCAGCAGCTTCTCGACAGGGGGCCGGGACACCGGGGAGCTGTTTTTT.

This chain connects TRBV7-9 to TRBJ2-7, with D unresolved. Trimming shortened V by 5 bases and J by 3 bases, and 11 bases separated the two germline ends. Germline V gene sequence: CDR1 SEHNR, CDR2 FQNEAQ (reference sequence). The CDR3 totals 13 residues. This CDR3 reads CASSPRLFYEQYF. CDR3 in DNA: TGTGCCAGCAGCCCCCGACTCTTCTACGAGCAGTACTTC.

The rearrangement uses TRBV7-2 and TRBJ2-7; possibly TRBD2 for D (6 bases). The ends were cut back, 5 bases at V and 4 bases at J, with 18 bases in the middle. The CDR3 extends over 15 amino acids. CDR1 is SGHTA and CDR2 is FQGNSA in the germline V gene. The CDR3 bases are TGTGCCAGCAGCGACAGTGGAGGGGTCTTTTACGAGCAGTACTTC. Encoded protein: CASSDSGGVFYEQYF. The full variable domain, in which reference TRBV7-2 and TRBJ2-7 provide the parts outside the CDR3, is GAGVSQSPSNKVTEKGKDVELRCDPISGHTALYWYRQSLGQGLEFLIYFQGNSAPDKSGLPSDRFSAERTGGSVSTLTIQRTQQEDSAVYLCASSDSGGVFYEQYFGPGTRLTVT.

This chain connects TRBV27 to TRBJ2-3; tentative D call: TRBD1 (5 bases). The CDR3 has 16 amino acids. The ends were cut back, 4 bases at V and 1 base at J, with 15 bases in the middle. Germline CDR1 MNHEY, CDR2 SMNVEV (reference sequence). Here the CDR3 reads CASSSLGAAGTDTQYF. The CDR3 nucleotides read TGTGCCAGCAGTTCCCTTGGGGCCGCCGGCACAGATACGCAGTATTTT.

CDR3: CASSPIRVGYGYTF. The DNA of the CDR3 is TGTGCCAGCAGCCCTATACGAGTAGGCTATGGCTACACCTTC. This chain connects TRBV7-8 to TRBJ1-2; D is undetermined. V was shortened by 5 bases and J by 4 bases, with 14 bases between the two germline ends. There are 14 residues in the CDR3. CDR1 is SGHVS, CDR2 FQNEAQ, per germline.

This CDR3 reads CASSQPGQRMNTEAFF. The DNA of the CDR3 is TGCGCCAGCAGCCAACCGGGACAGAGAATGAACACTGAAGCTTTCTTT. The rearrangement uses TRBV4-1 and TRBJ1-1, with TRBD1 identical over 7 bases. Germline trimming cut 2 bases from V and 0 bases from J; bases unmatched to any gene: 6. The CDR3 has 16 residues. Germline CDR1 MGHRA, CDR2 YSYEKL.

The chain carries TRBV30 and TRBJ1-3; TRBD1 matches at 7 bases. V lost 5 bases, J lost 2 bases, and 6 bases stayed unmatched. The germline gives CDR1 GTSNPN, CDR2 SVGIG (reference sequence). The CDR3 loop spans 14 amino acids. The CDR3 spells CAWYPGQTGNTIYF. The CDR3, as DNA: TGTGCCTGGTATCCGGGACAGACTGGAAACACCATATATTTT.

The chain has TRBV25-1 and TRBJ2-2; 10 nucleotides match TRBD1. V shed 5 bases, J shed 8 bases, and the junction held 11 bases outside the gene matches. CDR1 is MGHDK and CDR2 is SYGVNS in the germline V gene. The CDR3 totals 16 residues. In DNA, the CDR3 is TGTGCCAGCAGTCAGTCGACAGGGGGCCGGTTAGGGGAGCTGTTTTTT. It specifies CASSQSTGGRLGELFF.

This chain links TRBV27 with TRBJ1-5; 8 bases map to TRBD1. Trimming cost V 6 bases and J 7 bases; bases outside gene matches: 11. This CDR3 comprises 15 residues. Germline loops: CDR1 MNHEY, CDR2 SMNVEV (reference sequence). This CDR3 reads CASSPFTGGRQPQHF. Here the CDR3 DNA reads TGTGCCAGCAGCCCCTTCACAGGGGGGAGGCAGCCCCAGCATTTT.

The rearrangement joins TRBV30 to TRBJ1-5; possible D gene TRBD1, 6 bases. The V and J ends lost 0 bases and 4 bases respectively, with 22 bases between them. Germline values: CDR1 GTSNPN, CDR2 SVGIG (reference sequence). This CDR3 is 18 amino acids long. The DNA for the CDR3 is TGTGCCTGGAGTGTAAGATACAGGGAACCCCTTAGGAATCAGCCCCAGCATTTT. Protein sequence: CAWSVRYREPLRNQPQHF.

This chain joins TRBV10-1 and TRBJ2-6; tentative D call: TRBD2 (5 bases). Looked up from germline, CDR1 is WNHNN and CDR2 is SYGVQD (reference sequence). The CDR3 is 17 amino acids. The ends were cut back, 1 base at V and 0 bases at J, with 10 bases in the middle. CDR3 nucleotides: TGCGCCAGCAGTGAGTATTGGCGGGTCTCTGGGGCCAACGTCCTGACTTTC. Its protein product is CASSEYWRVSGANVLTF.

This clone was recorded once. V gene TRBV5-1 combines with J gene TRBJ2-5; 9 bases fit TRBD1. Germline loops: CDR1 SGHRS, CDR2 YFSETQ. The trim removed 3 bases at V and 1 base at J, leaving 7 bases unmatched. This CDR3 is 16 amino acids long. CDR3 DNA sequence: TGCGCCAGCAGCTACGGACAGGGGTATCGCCAAGAGACCCAGTACTTC. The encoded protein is CASSYGQGYRQETQYF.

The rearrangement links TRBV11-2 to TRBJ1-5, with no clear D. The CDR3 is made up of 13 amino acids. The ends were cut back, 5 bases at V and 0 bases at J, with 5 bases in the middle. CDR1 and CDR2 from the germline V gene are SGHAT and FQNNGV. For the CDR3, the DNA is TGTGCCAGCAGCCGTTATAGCAATCAGCCCCAGCATTTT. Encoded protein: CASSRYSNQPQHF.